A single sample is the source of the 21 T cell receptor beta chains below, sequenced in a study of T cells in Graves' hyperthyroidism and ophthalmopathy. Researchers amplified the TCR beta CDR3 regions from RNA transcripts. HTBI primers were used for first-round RT-PCR of the TCR CDR3. One entry per CDR3 protein, called by TCRdb with MiXCR from the multiplex PCR reads. The sample contains 540,000 or so distinct CDR3 sequences, 46% of which appear only once. Material for sequencing was peripheral blood or thyroid tissue (not recorded which). All receptors come from an adult woman with Graves' disease, either hyperthyroidism or ophthalmopathy (not recorded which).

V gene TRBV6-5 combines with J gene TRBJ2-5, with 8 bases matching TRBD2. The CDR3 totals 16 residues. V trimming: 5 bases; J trimming: 2 bases; junction bases outside the gene matches: 10. Germline loops: CDR1 MNHEY, CDR2 SVGAGI. DNA for the CDR3: TGTGCCAGCAGTCTCCGAGTAGCGGGACCACAAGAGACCCAGTACTTC. Translation gives CASSLRVAGPQETQYF.

This clonotype has a single count. The chain joins TRBV6-5 to TRBJ2-7, with a weak D call TRBD2 (5 bases). The CDR3 has 13 amino acids. The germline V gene has CDR1 MNHEY and CDR2 SVGAGI. The ends were cut back, 2 bases at V and 5 bases at J, with 10 bases in the middle. The DNA of the CDR3 is TGTGCCAGCAGTTACACCGACGGGGACGAGCAGTACTTC. This translates into CASSYTDGDEQYF.

V gene TRBV29-1 combines with J gene TRBJ2-7; D tentatively reads TRBD1 or TRBD2 (5 bases each). Per the germline V gene, CDR1 is SQVTM and CDR2 is ANQGSEA. The CDR3 consists of 16 residues. V gave up 1 base and J gave up 3 bases, with 19 bases separating them. CDR3 coding DNA: TGCAGCGTTGAAGTCTACGAGAGGGGCGAAGGCTACGAGCAGTACTTC. Its protein is CSVEVYERGEGYEQYF.

This clonotype has only a few counts. This rearrangement joins TRBV2 to TRBJ1-2; D gene uncertain. Per germline, CDR1 SNHLY and CDR2 FYNNEI. This CDR3 spans 14 amino acids. Between the trimmed V and J ends, which lost 2 bases and 3 bases, there was a span of 10 bases. The CDR3: CASSEPRADYGYTF. CDR3 nucleotides: TGTGCCAGCAGTGAACCTCGGGCGGACTATGGCTACACCTTC. Supplemented by reference TRBV2 and TRBJ1-2, the full variable domain reads EPEVTQTPSHQVTQMGQEVILRCVPISNHLYFYWYRQILGQKVEFLVSFYNNEISEKSEIFDDQFSVERPDGSNFTLKIRSTKLEDSAMYFCASSEPRADYGYTFGSGTRLTVV.

The DNA for the CDR3 is TGTGCCAGCAGCCCAGGTTCCTTTTCCAGACCGGGACTTTCATCTGGGGCCAACGTCCTGACTTTC. It specifies CASSPGSFSRPGLSSGANVLTF. The genes are TRBV7-9 and TRBJ2-6, with a tentative D call TRBD2 (6 bases). Per germline, CDR1 SEHNR and CDR2 FQNEAQ (reference sequence). This CDR3 region has 22 residues. Trimming took 5 bases from V and 1 from J, leaving 30 bases between them.

This clonotype was counted ten times or more. The genes are TRBV7-2 and TRBJ1-2; D is ambiguous. With 2 bases removed from V and 4 bases from J, the gap between germline ends came to 11 bases. CDR1 and CDR2 from the germline V gene are SGHTA and FQGNSA. The length of the CDR3 is 14 residues. The CDR3 loop reads CASSLSGRPYGYTF. In nucleotides, the CDR3 is TGTGCCAGCAGCTTATCCGGCAGACCCTATGGCTACACCTTC.

The chain carries TRBV15 and TRBJ1-5; D unclear. V was shortened by 1 base and J by 7 bases, with 14 bases between the two germline ends. In germline, CDR1 is LNHNV, CDR2 YYDKDF (reference sequence). The CDR3 runs 15 residues. CDR3 DNA: TGTGCCACCAGCAGAGGCCAAGAGAGACAACAGCCCCAGCATTTT. Protein: CATSRGQERQQPQHF.

The chain combines TRBV20-1 with TRBJ2-5, with 8 bases identical to TRBD1. CDR3 length: 16 amino acids. CDR1 is DFQATT, CDR2 SNEGSKA, per germline (reference sequence). V lost 6 bases, J lost 5 bases, and 17 bases stayed unmatched. CDR3 sequence: CSASRSEGQGRETQYF. CDR3 nucleotide sequence: TGCAGTGCCAGCAGATCAGAAGGACAGGGAAGGGAGACCCAGTACTTC.

The chain is built from TRBV27 and TRBJ2-2; TRBD2 is a possible D gene (5 bases). The CDR3 consists of 14 residues. V shed 4 bases and J shed 5 bases, with 11 bases lying between them. Germline V CDR1 and CDR2: MNHEY, SMNVEV (reference sequence). The CDR3 DNA sequence: TGTGCCAGCAGTTACCTAGGCGGGACCGGGGAGCTGTTTTTT. Its translation is CASSYLGGTGELFF.

The chain carries TRBV15 and TRBJ1-1; possibly TRBD1 for D (6 bases). Germline loops: CDR1 LNHNV, CDR2 YYDKDF (reference sequence). The CDR3 extends over 16 amino acids. Trimming removed 1 base from V and 2 bases from J, with 14 bases in between. CDR3 in DNA: TGTGCCACCAGCAGAGTGGAGGGACACCTAAACACTGAAGCTTTCTTT. Translated, it gives CATSRVEGHLNTEAFF. Full variable domain (missing parts from reference TRBV15 and TRBJ1-1): DAMVIQNPRYQVTQFGKPVTLSCSQTLNHNVMYWYQQKSSQAPKLLFHYYDKDFNNEADTPDNFQSRRPNTSFCFLDIRSPGLGDTAMYLCATSRVEGHLNTEAFFGQGTRLTVV.

This clonotype has more than one count but fewer than ten. This chain uses TRBV24-1 with TRBJ1-2, with D perhaps TRBD1 (5 bases). The CDR3 covers 12 residues. Germline CDR1 KGHDR, CDR2 SFDVKD. Trimming left V 5 bases short and J 4 bases short, with 7 bases between. This CDR3 is CATSGDGYGYTF. The CDR3 region has the DNA TGTGCCACCAGTGGGGACGGCTATGGCTACACCTTC.

V is TRBV7-6 and J is TRBJ2-5, with a possible D match to TRBD1 (6 bases). CDR1 is SGHVS and CDR2 is FNYEAQ in the germline V gene. This CDR3 spans 14 amino acids. The germline V and J ends were trimmed by 2 bases and 1 base, with 8 bases remaining between them. Here the CDR3 reads CASSLIQGQETQYF. The CDR3 DNA reads TGTGCCAGCAGCTTAATACAGGGCCAAGAGACCCAGTACTTC.

This rearrangement joins TRBV15 to TRBJ2-6, with D unclear. Germline V gene sequence: CDR1 LNHNV, CDR2 YYDKDF (reference sequence). The CDR3 extends over 13 amino acids. V was clipped by 0 bases and J by 17 bases, with 14 bases between them. The CDR3 DNA reads as TGTGCCACCAGCAGAGATTTGATCGGCAGTATGACTTTC. Protein: CATSRDLIGSMTF.

The V and J genes are TRBV7-9 and TRBJ1-3, with D perhaps TRBD1 (6 bases). The V and J ends lost 3 bases and 5 bases respectively, with 14 bases between them. CDR1 and CDR2 from the germline V gene are SEHNR and FQNEAQ (reference sequence). The CDR3 sequence is 15 residues long. In DNA form, the CDR3 reads TGTGCCAGCAGCTTGGGGGACATCGGAAGAAACACCATATATTTT. Protein product: CASSLGDIGRNTIYF.

This clonotype was recorded many times. The rearrangement uses TRBV2 and TRBJ1-3; the D is unclear. This CDR3 region has 15 residues. Trimming stripped 4 bases from V and 1 base from J, with 11 bases between. The germline V gene encodes CDR1 SNHLY and CDR2 FYNNEI. DNA of the CDR3: TGTGCCAGCAGTGCCCCAGGACGGTCTGGAAACACCATATATTTT. Residues: CASSAPGRSGNTIYF.

The V and J genes are TRBV7-2 and TRBJ2-3, with D unclear. The CDR3 totals 13 residues. Trimming cost V 5 bases and J 2 bases, with 8 bases left between them. The germline CDR1 and CDR2 sequences are SGHTA and FQGNSA. The CDR3 nucleotides read TGTGCCAGCAGCCCACGTTTCACAGATACGCAGTATTTT. Amino acids: CASSPRFTDTQYF. Variable domain in full (rest from reference TRBV7-2 and TRBJ2-3): GAGVSQSPSNKVTEKGKDVELRCDPISGHTALYWYRQSLGQGLEFLIYFQGNSAPDKSGLPSDRFSAERTGGSVSTLTIQRTQQEDSAVYLCASSPRFTDTQYFGPGTRLTVL.

This clonotype was seen many times. The chain employs TRBV5-1 and TRBJ2-7; D may be TRBD1 (6 bases). V shed 1 base and J shed 4 bases, with 18 bases lying between them. Germline V lookup: CDR1 SGHRS, CDR2 YFSETQ. The CDR3 consists of 16 residues. The CDR3 region is CASSLYGTRKPYEQYF. In DNA, the CDR3 is TGCGCCAGCAGCTTGTATGGGACACGTAAACCTTACGAGCAGTACTTC. The full variable domain, completed using reference TRBV5-1 and TRBJ2-7, is KAGVTQTPRYLIKTRGQQVTLSCSPISGHRSVSWYQQTPGQGLQFLFEYFSETQRNKGNFPGRFSGRQFSNSRSEMNVSTLELGDSALYLCASSLYGTRKPYEQYFGPGTRLTVT.

The rearrangement joins TRBV20-1 to TRBJ1-6, with 7 bases identical to TRBD1. V shed 0 bases, J shed 5 bases, and the junction held 4 bases outside the gene matches. The CDR3 runs 15 residues. CDR1 and CDR2 (germline): DFQATT, SNEGSKA (reference sequence). This chain's CDR3 is CSAREFGQDNSPLHF. CDR3 DNA sequence: TGCAGTGCTAGAGAATTCGGACAGGATAATTCACCCCTCCACTTT.

Only a few counts were recorded for this clonotype. The rearrangement uses TRBV4-1 and TRBJ2-7; either TRBD1 or TRBD2 may supply D (5 bases each). The ends were cut back, 4 bases at V and 5 bases at J, with 21 bases in the middle. The CDR3 has 16 residues. CDR1 and CDR2 from the germline V gene are MGHRA and YSYEKL. This CDR3 is CASSPASGTLKDEQYF. CDR3 bases: TGCGCCAGCAGCCCAGCCTCCGGGACCCTTAAGGACGAGCAGTACTTC.

The chain recombines TRBV2 with TRBJ1-2; 10 nucleotides agree with TRBD1. The CDR3 spans 13 residues. Per the germline V gene, CDR1 is SNHLY and CDR2 is FYNNEI. Unmatched junction bases numbered 5, after V lost 7 bases and J lost 6 bases. The CDR3 sequence: CASKIGTGDGYTF. The CDR3, as DNA: TGTGCCAGCAAGATCGGGACAGGGGATGGCTACACCTTC.

Details on this clonotype: Germline and junction disagree at one end, which may indicate a read error. This sequence joins TRBV9 and TRBJ1-4; no definite D call. Germline assignment: CDR1 SGDLS and CDR2 YYNGEE. The CDR3 is made up of 8 amino acids. The CDR3 here is CASSPWIF. CDR3 nucleotide sequence: TGTGCCAGCAGCCCCTGGATTTTT.